The clone carrying this TCR beta chain appeared a single time. This record belongs to a study of blood T cell repertoires in COVID-19. Study in general: PBMCs, B-cell-depleted T cells, or T cells were the source of the cDNA or gDNA that made up the material.

Per the original data handling: Amplified reference gene primers provided the basis for estimating nucleated cell counts. Assay: immunoSEQ multiplex PCR; the TCRdb copy retains only in-frame clones and omits some. V and J calls and clone size are copied from that table; D and trimming were computed from the DNA. In the table there are roughly 130,000 clones, 86% of which are singletons. The CDR3 extends over 14 amino acids. Between the trimmed V and J ends, which lost 6 bases and 2 bases, there was a span of 13 bases. Per the germline V gene, CDR1 is SGDLS and CDR2 is YYNGEE. Material: peripheral blood. The receptor's source is a man aged 40-49 years with acute or convalescent COVID-19. The rearrangement joins TRBV9 to TRBJ2-3; D gene ambiguous. The CDR3 sequence: CASTPPATTDTQYF. CDR3 DNA sequence: TGTGCCAGCACCCCGCCTGCTACCACAGATACGCAGTATTTT.